The rows below give T cell receptor beta chains drawn from one sample of a study of a mutant IDH1 vaccine in newly diagnosed glioma. These receptors' antigens are unknown. Measured with immunoSEQ multiplex PCR; TCRdb has only the in-frame clones, and not every one. The top ten hold 4.3% of the sample, which has 50,000 or so clones, 70% to 85% seen once. The input for sequencing was PBMCs, taken from a glioma patient whose treatment included an IDH1 peptide vaccine. The receptors were gathered from a woman in her 30s with glioma. Some clones in this sample may be carry-over from other donors' samples. Each CDR3 is given with its conserved first and last residue. Fields, in order: D gene, clone size, J gene, V gene, CDR3 protein, CDR3 DNA. The D gene is left open where the match is weak. Some rows have no size entry. The others give once, few or many, or a class for an expanded clone.

D gene: TRBD1
clone size: .
J gene: TRBJ2-3
V gene: TRBV4-1
CDR3 protein: CASSQDDRADTQYF
CDR3 DNA: TGCGCCAGCAGCCAAGATGACAGGGCAGATACGCAGTATTTT

D gene: TRBD1
clone size: once
J gene: TRBJ1-2
V gene: TRBV2
CDR3 protein: CASRGTGGDNYGYTF
CDR3 DNA: TGTGCCAGCAGGGGGACAGGGGGCGATAACTATGGCTACACCTTC

D gene: .
clone size: .
J gene: TRBJ2-7
V gene: TRBV9
CDR3 protein: CASSQGPDRSYEQYF
CDR3 DNA: TGTGCCAGCAGCCAGGGCCCAGACCGCTCCTACGAGCAGTACTTC

D gene: TRBD2
clone size: .
J gene: TRBJ2-3
V gene: TRBV13
CDR3 protein: CASNLAGESADTQYF
CDR3 DNA: TGTGCCAGCAATCTAGCGGGAGAGAGTGCAGATACGCAGTATTTT

D gene: .
clone size: .
J gene: TRBJ2-1
V gene: TRBV10-2
CDR3 protein: CASTPSDNEQFF
CDR3 DNA: TGCGCCAGCACCCCTAGCGACAATGAGCAGTTCTTC

D gene: .
clone size: .
J gene: TRBJ2-6
V gene: TRBV11-2
CDR3 protein: CASSLGGGVLTF
CDR3 DNA: TGTGCCAGCAGCTTAGGTGGTGGCGTCCTGACTTTC

D gene: TRBD2
clone size: few
J gene: TRBJ2-7
V gene: TRBV19
CDR3 protein: CASSMTSGSYSEQYF
CDR3 DNA: TGTGCCAGTAGTATGACTAGCGGGTCTTACTCCGAGCAGTACTTC

D gene: .
clone size: .
J gene: TRBJ2-7
V gene: TRBV5-6
CDR3 protein: CASSRPPNEQYF
CDR3 DNA: TGTGCCAGCAGCCGACCTCCTAACGAGCAGTACTTC

D gene: .
clone size: .
J gene: TRBJ2-7
V gene: TRBV28
CDR3 protein: CASSLTTYEQYF
CDR3 DNA: TGTGCCAGCAGTCTGACTACTTACGAGCAGTACTTC

D gene: .
clone size: once
J gene: TRBJ2-7
V gene: TRBV25-1
CDR3 protein: CASRVSGEQYF
CDR3 DNA: TGTGCCAGCAGGGTTAGCGGTGAGCAGTACTTC

D gene: TRBD1
clone size: .
J gene: TRBJ2-7
V gene: TRBV7-9
CDR3 protein: CASSLSTGGDEQYF
CDR3 DNA: TGTGCCAGCAGCTTAAGCACAGGGGGAGACGAGCAGTACTTC

D gene: .
clone size: .
J gene: TRBJ2-1
V gene: TRBV30
CDR3 protein: CAWAGAPSRYEQFF
CDR3 DNA: TGTGCCTGGGCTGGGGCCCCTAGCCGGTACGAGCAGTTCTTC

D gene: TRBD2
clone size: .
J gene: TRBJ2-3
V gene: TRBV9
CDR3 protein: CASSVGGGLAGDTQYF
CDR3 DNA: TGTGCCAGCAGCGTAGGAGGGGGACTAGCGGGAGATACGCAGTATTTT

D gene: .
clone size: .
J gene: TRBJ2-5
V gene: TRBV11-2
CDR3 protein: CASSPPGLEQETQYF
CDR3 DNA: TGTGCCAGCAGCCCTCCGGGACTGGAGCAAGAGACCCAGTACTTC

D gene: .
clone size: few
J gene: TRBJ2-5
V gene: TRBV1
CDR3 protein: CTSSQDTGSHQTQYF
CDR3 DNA: TGCACCAGCAGCCAAGACACTGGATCTCATCAGACCCAGTACTTC

D gene: .
clone size: .
J gene: TRBJ2-7
V gene: TRBV6-5
CDR3 protein: CASSTWTENEQYF
CDR3 DNA: TGTGCCAGCAGTACCTGGACAGAGAACGAGCAGTACTTC

D gene: TRBD1
clone size: .
J gene: TRBJ1-2
V gene: TRBV19
CDR3 protein: CASSTGQGLRANYGYTF
CDR3 DNA: TGTGCCAGTAGTACCGGACAGGGCCTCCGAGCTAACTATGGCTACACCTTC

D gene: TRBD1
clone size: .
J gene: TRBJ1-4
V gene: TRBV6-5
CDR3 protein: CASSYSDRGGEKLFF
CDR3 DNA: TGTGCCAGCAGTTACTCGGACAGGGGGGGAGAAAAACTGTTTTTT

D gene: TRBD2
clone size: .
J gene: TRBJ2-7
V gene: TRBV4-1
CDR3 protein: CASSQEPGGSYEQYF
CDR3 DNA: TGCGCCAGCAGCCAAGAGCCGGGGGGTAGTTACGAGCAGTACTTC

D gene: .
clone size: .
J gene: TRBJ1-1
V gene: TRBV7-6
CDR3 protein: CASSPGNPIRAFF
CDR3 DNA: TGTGCCAGCAGCCCCGGGAACCCCATTCGGGCTTTCTTT

D gene: .
clone size: once
J gene: TRBJ2-3
V gene: TRBV6-1
CDR3 protein: CATHPSGSTDTQYF
CDR3 DNA: TGTGCCACTCACCCGAGCGGTAGCACAGATACGCAGTATTTT

D gene: TRBD2
clone size: .
J gene: TRBJ2-1
V gene: TRBV7-9
CDR3 protein: CASSLTSGGNNEQFF
CDR3 DNA: TGTGCCAGCAGCCTTACTAGCGGGGGCAACAATGAGCAGTTCTTC